The 20 T cell receptor beta chains presented below share a single source sample, sequenced in a study of blood T cells in healthy people across ages. Then a second PCR, running roughly 7 to 11 cycles, was carried out with a sample-barcoded 5' primer and a J-beta primer mix. In TCRdb, the 5' RACE reads were re-called with MiXCR into one record per CDR3 protein. The repertoire holds approximately 1,700,000 distinct CDR3 sequences, with about two fifths as singletons. Sequenced input: blood. All receptors come from a human donor in good health.

The chain has TRBV19 and TRBJ1-6; D is ambiguous. With 1 base removed from V and 7 bases from J, the gap between germline ends came to 17 bases. The CDR3 covers 17 residues. Germline V CDR1 and CDR2: LNHDA, SQIVND (reference sequence). The CDR3 is CASSIGVAGRSNSPLHF. CDR3 coding DNA: TGTGCCAGTAGTATAGGGGTCGCGGGGAGGTCCAATTCACCCCTCCACTTT.

The V and J genes are TRBV4-1 and TRBJ1-2, with a weak D call TRBD1 (5 bases). CDR3 length: 15 amino acids. V was cut by 4 bases and J by 3 bases, with 15 bases left in between. Germline CDR1 reads MGHRA; CDR2 reads YSYEKL. CDR3 region: CASSPYTGTDYGYTF. CDR3 in DNA: TGCGCCAGCAGCCCTTATACCGGGACGGACTATGGCTACACCTTC.

V is TRBV15 and J is TRBJ1-1; D not resolved. This CDR3 has 13 amino acids. Germline lookup yields CDR1 LNHNV and CDR2 YYDKDF (reference sequence). Deletions cut 3 bases from V and 0 bases from J, with 5 bases between. CDR3 sequence reads: CATSSRMNTEAFF. In DNA, the CDR3 is TGTGCCACCAGCAGTCGGATGAACACTGAAGCTTTCTTT.

The table lists this clonotype with a few counts. This rearrangement joins TRBV7-9 to TRBJ1-2, with 9 nucleotides matching TRBD1. With V trimmed by 5 bases and J by 3 bases, 10 bases remained unmatched. This CDR3 is built from 16 residues. Germline V CDR1 and CDR2: SEHNR, FQNEAQ (reference sequence). The CDR3 bases are TGTGCCAGCAGCGTCCCGACAGGGGGTCTAGACTATGGCTACACCTTC. The encoded protein is CASSVPTGGLDYGYTF.

The chain links TRBV7-9 to TRBJ1-2, with D perhaps TRBD1 (6 bases). This CDR3 spans 14 amino acids. Germline lookup yields CDR1 SEHNR and CDR2 FQNEAQ (reference sequence). V was pared by 5 bases and J by 3 bases, with 13 bases between. This CDR3 is CASSREGGDYGYTF. Here the CDR3 DNA reads TGTGCCAGCAGCCGAGAAGGGGGAGACTATGGCTACACCTTC. The full variable domain, completed using reference TRBV7-9 and TRBJ1-2, is DTGVSQNPRHKITKRGQNVTFRCDPISEHNRLYWYRQTLGQGPEFLTYFQNEAQLEKSRLLSDRFSAERPKGSFSTLEIQRTEQGDSAMYLCASSREGGDYGYTFGSGTRLTVV.

This clonotype occurred a few times. The chain combines TRBV4-3 with TRBJ2-3; 8 nucleotides agree with TRBD2. This CDR3 is built from 18 residues. Germline CDR1 and CDR2: LGHNA and YSLEER. V lost 2 bases and J lost 5; bases outside the gene matches: 15. The CDR3: CASSQFSTGGGREDTQYF. The CDR3 DNA follows: TGCGCCAGCAGCCAATTTAGCACCGGGGGGGGGAGAGAAGATACGCAGTATTTT.

The sample holds a few counts of this clonotype. The genes are TRBV7-2 and TRBJ1-3; TRBD1 might be the D (5 bases). The CDR3 runs to 16 residues. Germline-derived CDR1 and CDR2 are SGHTA and FQGNSA. Trimming stripped 2 bases from V and 3 bases from J, with 14 bases between. CDR3 loop: CASSLQGPHHGNTIYF. The CDR3, as DNA: TGTGCCAGCAGCTTACAGGGACCACATCATGGAAACACCATATATTTT.

The rearrangement uses TRBV12-3 or TRBV12-4 and TRBJ1-1, with a weak D call TRBD1 (5 bases). Trimming removed 6 bases from V and 1 base from J, with 15 bases in between. The CDR3 is 15 residues long. The CDR3 nucleotides read TGTGCCAGCAGCTATACTACTACAGGGAACACTGAAGCTTTCTTT. Translating gives CASSYTTTGNTEAFF.

The chain has TRBV7-9 and TRBJ2-7; 10 nucleotides align to TRBD1. J gave up 3 bases and V 5 bases, and 7 bases lay outside the gene matches. The CDR3 totals 15 residues. CDR1 SEHNR and CDR2 FQNEAQ come from the germline V gene (reference sequence). Here the CDR3 DNA reads TGTGCCAGCAGCATACCCGGGACAGGGGACTACGAGCAGTACTTC. Its translation: CASSIPGTGDYEQYF.

In the case of this clonotype: A much larger clone differs by one base, so this may be a read error. The chain is built from TRBV7-2 and TRBJ2-3, with D uncertain. The germline gives CDR1 SGHTA, CDR2 FQGNSA. V was cut by 4 bases and J by 4 bases, with 12 bases left in between. The CDR3 consists of 14 residues. In DNA form, the CDR3 reads TGTGCCAGCAGCTGCCAATTCGGCTCAGATACGCAGTATTTT. This encodes CASSCQFGSDTQYF.

This clonotype was seen only once. This chain links TRBV10-3 with TRBJ2-4; D tentatively fits TRBD1 or TRBD2 (5 bases each). Matching the DNA end better, TRBJ2-7 makes the J call doubtful. The CDR3 has 12 amino acids. Germline loops: CDR1 ENHRY, CDR2 SYGVKD. CDR3 nucleotides: TGTGCCATCAGTGTCCGAGGGGACGAGCAGTACTTC. It yields the protein CAISVRGDEQYF.

The CDR3 spells CASSLMNILNTEAFF. The CDR3 DNA is TGTGCCAGCAGCTTAATGAACATCCTGAACACTGAAGCTTTCTTT. The gene calls are TRBV11-2 and TRBJ1-1, with D unresolved. Germline V lookup: CDR1 SGHAT, CDR2 FQNNGV. The V end lost 2 bases, the J end lost 0 bases, and 10 bases lay between the germline ends. The CDR3 totals 15 residues.

Concerning this clonotype itself: One end of the junction does not line up with germline, which may come from a read error. This rearrangement joins TRBV10-3 to TRBJ1-1; D gene unclear. This CDR3 has 12 amino acids. Germline-derived CDR1 and CDR2 are ENHRY and SYGVKD. The DNA for the CDR3 is TGTGTCATCGGGCCCCCGGGCACTGAAGCTTTCTTT. Translated: CVIGPPGTEAFF.

This chain uses TRBV20-1 with TRBJ2-1, with TRBD1 identical over 7 bases. The germline V gene encodes CDR1 DFQATT and CDR2 SNEGSKA (reference sequence). Trimming at V came to 4 bases and at J to 7 bases, leaving 4 bases not matched to a gene. This CDR3 spans 12 amino acids. The CDR3 loop is CSAIRTGNEQFF. The CDR3 DNA reads as TGCAGTGCTATCCGGACAGGTAATGAGCAGTTCTTC.

This clonotype has just a few counts. This chain uses TRBV20-1 with TRBJ2-7; the match to TRBD2 covers 10 bases. V was pared by 3 bases and J by 3 bases, with 8 bases of the junction left unmatched. Germline V lookup: CDR1 DFQATT, CDR2 SNEGSKA (reference sequence). The CDR3 totals 15 residues. The CDR3 region has the DNA TGCAGTGCTAGTGAACCTAGCGGGGGCCTCTACGAGCAGTACTTC. Translation: CSASEPSGGLYEQYF.

The chain combines TRBV2 with TRBJ2-2; D remains unclear. CDR3 length equals 12 residues. Germline V gene lookup returns CDR1 SNHLY and CDR2 FYNNEI. Trimming pared 1 base from V and 4 bases from J, leaving 1 base between. Here the CDR3 reads CASSEVTGELFF. The CDR3 nucleotides are TGTGCCAGCAGTGAAGTCACCGGGGAGCTGTTTTTT.

This clonotype has only a few counts. The V gene is TRBV7-2, the J gene TRBJ2-5, with no clear D. Germline V gives CDR1 SGHTA, CDR2 FQGNSA. The CDR3 extends over 13 amino acids. The V end was cut by 5 bases, the J end by 5 bases, with 12 bases between. The CDR3 spells CASSGGNLETQYF. CDR3 in DNA: TGTGCCAGCAGCGGCGGAAATCTGGAGACCCAGTACTTC.

This chain joins TRBV20-1 and TRBJ2-5; 7 positions agree with TRBD2. Germline V gene lookup returns CDR1 DFQATT and CDR2 SNEGSKA (reference sequence). The trim removed 6 bases at V and 5 bases at J, leaving 9 bases unmatched. This CDR3 is 13 amino acids long. As DNA, the CDR3 is TGCAGTGCCAGTGGACTAGTTTGGGAGACCCAGTACTTC. Protein: CSASGLVWETQYF.

In DNA, the CDR3 is TGTGCCAGCAGCTCAGACTCCGGGACAGGGGACAGGGGCGAGCAGTACTTC. Translating it yields CASSSDSGTGDRGEQYF. J is TRBJ2-7 and V is TRBV7-2; 10 bases map to TRBD1. V lost 4 bases to trimming and J lost 6 bases; unmatched junction nucleotides: 15. Per the germline V gene, CDR1 is SGHTA and CDR2 is FQGNSA. The CDR3 runs 17 residues.

This clonotype appeared many times. The V gene is TRBV2, the J gene TRBJ1-6; weak D call: TRBD1 (5 bases). In germline, CDR1 is SNHLY, CDR2 FYNNEI. The V end lost 1 base, the J end lost 9 bases, and 13 bases lay between the germline ends. This CDR3 is 15 amino acids long. CDR3 nucleotide sequence: TGTGCCAGCAGTGAAGGGGGGACGGACTTTTCACCCCTCCACTTT. The encoded protein is CASSEGGTDFSPLHF.